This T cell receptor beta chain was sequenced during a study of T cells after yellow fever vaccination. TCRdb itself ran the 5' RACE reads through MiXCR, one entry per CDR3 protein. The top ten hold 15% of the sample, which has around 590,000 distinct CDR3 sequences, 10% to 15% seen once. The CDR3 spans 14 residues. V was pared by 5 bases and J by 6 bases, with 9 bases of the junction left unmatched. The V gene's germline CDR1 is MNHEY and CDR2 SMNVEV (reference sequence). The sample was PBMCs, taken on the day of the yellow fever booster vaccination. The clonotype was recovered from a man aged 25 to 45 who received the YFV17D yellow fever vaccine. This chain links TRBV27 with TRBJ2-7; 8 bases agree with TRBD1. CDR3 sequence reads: CASSEGQGVREQYF. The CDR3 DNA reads TGTGCCAGCAGTGAAGGACAGGGCGTACGCGAGCAGTACTTC.